These 7 T cell receptor beta chains originate from one sample sequenced in a study of T cells after posttransplantation cyclophosphamide. A marrow graft followed busulfan-fludarabine conditioning, with cyclophosphamide on days +3 and +4. Generated by immunoSEQ multiplex PCR, the TCRdb table keeps only in-frame clones and is missing some. There are some 3,300 clones in the sample, none observed a single time. Source: PBMCs, taken after allogeneic stem cell transplant with posttransplant cyclophosphamide. The receptors were sampled from a male patient aged 30 to 39 who received an allogeneic stem cell transplant from a related donor, was CMV-positive, and had acute GVHD only. Some of the T cells may derive from the graft donor.

This clone was picked up many times. This chain connects TRBV6-1 to TRBJ1-2, with 9 bases aligning to TRBD1. Germline assignment: CDR1 MNHNS and CDR2 SASEGT. The CDR3 loop spans 18 amino acids. Unmatched junction bases numbered 19, after V lost 4 bases and J lost 7 bases. CDR3 bases: TGTGCCAGCAGTGCAACCTTCCGGACAGGGGAGGTAGTCGGTGGCTACACCTTC. Protein product: CASSATFRTGEVVGGYTF.

There are many counts of this clone. This chain uses TRBV5-1 with TRBJ2-7; 7 nucleotides align to TRBD1. The junction had 2 bases not matched to a gene; V was cut back by 0 bases and J by 2 bases. Germline V gene data show CDR1 as SGHRS and CDR2 as YFSETQ. The CDR3 is 14 amino acids. The CDR3 sequence is CASSLAGQAYEQYF. CDR3 bases: TGCGCCAGCAGCTTGGCTGGACAGGCCTACGAGCAGTACTTC.

This clone was counted many times. The CDR3 DNA reads TGTGCCAGCAGCCCGTCGACTAGCCGAAGCACAGATACGCAGTATTTT. Translation gives CASSPSTSRSTDTQYF. The rearrangement uses TRBV5-6 and TRBJ2-3; 7 bases align to TRBD2. The CDR3 covers 16 residues. Per the germline V gene, CDR1 is SGHDT and CDR2 is YYEEEE. V dropped 4 bases and J dropped 0; count of bases not matched to a gene: 8.

Ten or more counts support this clone. V usage is TRBV27 and J usage is TRBJ1-1; D is unresolved. The germline V gene has CDR1 MNHEY and CDR2 SMNVEV (reference sequence). Trimming left V 3 bases short and J 5 bases short, with 10 bases between. The CDR3 loop spans 13 amino acids. This CDR3 is CASSFYPRTEAFF. The CDR3, as DNA: TGTGCCAGCAGTTTTTATCCGAGGACTGAAGCTTTCTTT.

This clone rates as medium-sized. The chain employs TRBV6-2 or TRBV6-3 and TRBJ1-4; the D is unclear. The CDR3 has 12 residues. The germline V gene encodes CDR1 MNHEY and CDR2 SVGEGT. The V end lost 5 bases, the J end lost 6 bases, and 7 bases lay between the germline ends. This CDR3 is CASSPSDEKLFF. The CDR3 DNA sequence: TGTGCCAGCAGTCCCTCGGATGAAAAACTGTTTTTT.

This clone rates as medium-sized (0.01 to 0.1%). This chain uses TRBV30 with TRBJ1-1; D possibly corresponds to TRBD1 (6 bases). The CDR3 runs to 14 residues. Germline V lookup: CDR1 GTSNPN, CDR2 SVGIG (reference sequence). V was pared by 3 bases and J by 5 bases, with 16 bases between. The CDR3 region is CAWRGDIKDTEAFF. CDR3 bases: TGTGCCTGGAGGGGGGACATAAAGGATACTGAAGCTTTCTTT. Using reference TRBV30 and TRBJ1-1 for the parts outside the CDR3, the full variable domain is SQTIHQWPATLVQPVGSPLSLECTVEGTSNPNLYWYRQAAGRGLQLLFYSVGIGQISSEVPQNLSASRPQDRQFILSSKKLLLSDSGFYLCAWRGDIKDTEAFFGQGTRLTVV.

This clone was seen at least ten times. The V call is TRBV11-2, the J call TRBJ1-1; TRBD1 agrees at 7 bases. Germline V gene lookup returns CDR1 SGHAT and CDR2 FQNNGV. The CDR3 length is 14 residues. V shed 5 bases, J shed 8 bases, and the junction held 11 bases outside the gene matches. CDR3 sequence reads: CASSRSQRTGEAFF. As DNA, the CDR3 is TGTGCCAGCAGCCGAAGCCAGAGGACAGGAGAAGCTTTCTTT.